This T cell receptor (beta chain) was sequenced during a study of blood T cell repertoires in COVID-19 (dated by TCRdb to about 2020). Notes on the research overall: Samples covering the acute and convalescent phases of COVID-19 were provided by collaborators in the United States, Italy and Spain. The material from the prospective study consisted of cDNA or gDNA derived from T cells, B-cell-depleted T cells, or PBMCs. The dataset comprised deeply sampled blood TCRbeta repertoires from subjects exposed to, actively infected with, or recovered from COVID-19. A freely available public database, intended as a resource for researchers studying the immune response to SARS-CoV-2, is where the repertoires were released. The samples were drawn from two sources: the first 160 participants of the ongoing ImmuneRACE study, and 950 to 1,500 subjects contributed by 6 global collaborators. Sample metadata almost always included a de-identified subject ID, COVID-19 status, age in years and sex. Where available, HLA class I and class II types were taken from metadata supplied by the sample provider and were not determined by assay-based typing. General study outcomes and caveats: Clinical and demographic metadata were provided uncurated, with the amount varying by source and participant.

Germline trimming amounts to 3 bases on V and 1 base on J, with 8 as the count of junction bases outside the gene matches. The CDR3, cysteine through phenylalanine, is 18 amino acids long. Only the CDR3 portion is preserved as DNA: 54 bases, with reading frame beginning at the first base. Sequences LGHNA (CDR1) and YSLEER (CDR2) are obtained from the germline V gene. The immunoSEQ Assay, a bias-controlled multiplex PCR, was used to amplify TCRbeta CDR3 regions from genomic DNA. Per the source publication's procedure: Within the assay, amplification of reference gene primers was used to estimate how many nucleated cells each sample contained. To quantify the absolute abundance of each unique TCRbeta CDR3 rearrangement, sequence reads were collapsed and filtered. For each sample, productive Simpson clonality was calculated as the square root of Simpson's diversity index over productive rearrangements. The source is immuneACCESS, and TCRdb retained only in-frame sequences with V and J called. Part of the clones is not carried over; for the studies checked, unresolved V genes explain less than half of this, and the remainder is unexplained. That table is the source of V, J and clone size, and D and trimming were worked out from the DNA. The sample contains about 190,000 clones, 90% of them found a single time. The ten largest clonotypes hold 0.62% of the sample.

Regarding this clone: Its antigen remains unidentified. Base-call qualities are not available, and no considerably larger clone is one nucleotide away.

The collaborating institutions used their own protocols to collect whole blood in K2EDTA tubes. For TCRbeta analysis, collaborators shipped samples as frozen whole blood, isolated PBMCs, or DNA extracted from either of those sample types. The chain uses TRBV4-3 and TRBJ1-6; 8 middle bases align to TRBD1. This clonotype was obtained from a man aged 45-65 years with acute or convalescent COVID-19. The sample taken for sequencing was peripheral blood. Here the CDR3 is given as CASSQGRGRESYNSPLHF. The DNA sequence is as follows: TGCGCCAGCAGCCAGGGCAGGGGGCGAGAATCCTATAATTCACCCCTCCACTTT.